This passage covers 18 T cell receptor beta chains from one sample sequenced in a study of T cells in localized non-small cell lung cancer. Sequencing used immunoSEQ multiplex PCR; TCRdb keeps in-frame clones, though not all of them. The sample includes some 33,000 clones, about four fifths of them seen just once. The sample in question was peripheral blood, obtained before any cancer treatment. Receptors were obtained from a male donor aged 60 or older with stage III squamous cell lung carcinoma.

This chain joins TRBV9 and TRBJ1-1; D is uncertain. V was pared by 0 bases and J by 2 bases, with 14 bases between. The CDR3 consists of 16 residues. CDR1 and CDR2 (germline): SGDLS, YYNGEE. CDR3 protein: CASSVGVTELNTEAFF. The CDR3 DNA reads TGTGCCAGCAGCGTAGGTGTAACAGAATTAAACACTGAAGCTTTCTTT.

This chain uses TRBV9 with TRBJ2-1; tentatively, D is TRBD2 (5 bases). Per the germline V gene, CDR1 is SGDLS and CDR2 is YYNGEE. The CDR3 loop spans 14 amino acids. V shed 3 bases and J shed 4 bases, with 11 bases lying between them. The CDR3 loop reads CASSGSAAYNEQFF. In nucleotides, the CDR3 is TGTGCCAGCAGCGGTAGCGCGGCATACAATGAGCAGTTCTTC.

V usage is TRBV7-3 and J usage is TRBJ2-2, with TRBD1 identical over 8 bases. V dropped 8 bases and J dropped 4; count of bases not matched to a gene: 3. CDR1 is SGHTA and CDR2 is FQGTGA in the germline V gene. The CDR3 has 13 residues. CDR3 in amino acids: CASRQGSTGELFF. The CDR3 DNA reads as TGTGCCAGCCGACAGGGGTCCACCGGGGAGCTGTTTTTT.

Only a few counts were recorded for this clone. The chain carries TRBV6-6 and TRBJ1-3, with 8 bases fitting TRBD1. Germline CDR1 MNHNY, CDR2 SVGAGI (reference sequence). The CDR3 is made up of 14 amino acids. V shed 0 bases and J 7 bases; nucleotides not matched to a gene: 2. This chain's CDR3 is CASSYSDRVNTIYF. CDR3 DNA: TGTGCCAGCAGTTACTCGGACAGGGTCAACACCATATATTTT.

The V and J genes are TRBV19 and TRBJ2-3, with no clear D. Trimming removed 4 bases at V and 2 bases at J, with 10 bases between. CDR1 and CDR2 (germline): LNHDA, SQIVND (reference sequence). The CDR3 runs to 14 residues. CDR3 DNA sequence: TGTGCCAGTAGTACTAGAAGAAACACAGATACGCAGTATTTT. Amino acids: CASSTRRNTDTQYF.

The chain couples TRBV6-6 to TRBJ1-2, with TRBD1 matching over 7 bases. CDR3 length: 15 residues. CDR1 MNHNY and CDR2 SVGAGI come from the germline V gene (reference sequence). Unmatched junction bases numbered 15, after V lost 7 bases and J lost 7 bases. The CDR3 sequence is CASTTGEGIDLGYTF. Here the CDR3 DNA reads TGTGCCAGCACCACAGGGGAAGGTATCGATCTTGGCTACACCTTC.

J is TRBJ2-3 and V is TRBV18; perhaps TRBD2 as D (5 bases). Trimming removed 0 bases from V and 1 base from J, with 11 bases in between. CDR3 length: 16 residues. Germline V lookup: CDR1 KGHSH, CDR2 LQKENI. The CDR3, as DNA: TGTGCCAGCTCACCACCGGAGCGGAGAGGCACAGATACGCAGTATTTT. It specifies CASSPPERRGTDTQYF.

The chain joins TRBV11-2 to TRBJ2-3, with D possibly matching TRBD2 (5 bases). V lost 5 bases and J 4 bases, leaving 13 bases between the germline ends. In germline, CDR1 is SGHAT, CDR2 FQNNGV. This CDR3 comprises 14 residues. CDR3 protein: CASSPRTQADTQYF. CDR3 DNA sequence: TGTGCCAGCAGCCCCAGGACTCAGGCAGATACGCAGTATTTT.

The rearrangement uses TRBV18 and TRBJ1-3; TRBD1 might be the D (5 bases). V lost 3 bases and J 1 base, leaving 7 bases between the germline ends. This CDR3 has 14 amino acids. The germline V gene has CDR1 KGHSH and CDR2 LQKENI. The CDR3 DNA reads TGTGCCAGCTCACCTCAGGGTTCTGGAAACACCATATATTTT. This translates into CASSPQGSGNTIYF.

This rearrangement joins TRBV6-4 to TRBJ2-3, with D perhaps matching TRBD2 (7 bases). The germline V gene has CDR1 MRHNA and CDR2 SNTAGT. The CDR3 has 14 amino acids. V was shortened by 5 bases and J by 5 bases, with 14 bases between the two germline ends. CDR3 loop: CASSRNGGRDTQYF. For the CDR3, the DNA is TGTGCCAGCAGTAGAAACGGGGGGCGAGATACGCAGTATTTT.

In this sample, this clone turned up a few times. The V call is TRBV6-1, the J call TRBJ1-1, with a tentative D call TRBD1 (5 bases). From germline, CDR1 is MNHNS and CDR2 SASEGT. The CDR3 covers 13 residues. V lost 4 bases to trimming and J lost 1 base, with 7 bases between them. The CDR3 coding sequence is TGTGCCAGCAGTGTGGACAAGAACACTGAAGCTTTCTTT. Translating gives CASSVDKNTEAFF.

This clone was counted a few times. The chain is built from TRBV9 and TRBJ2-7, with TRBD2 identical over 10 bases. V dropped 0 bases and J dropped 5; count of bases not matched to a gene: 8. This CDR3 region has 16 residues. Per germline, CDR1 SGDLS and CDR2 YYNGEE. This CDR3 is CASSVGPGLAGDEQYF. CDR3 coding DNA: TGTGCCAGCAGCGTAGGCCCGGGGCTAGCGGGGGACGAGCAGTACTTC.

The rearrangement links TRBV29-1 to TRBJ2-1; TRBD1 matches at 7 bases. The CDR3 contains 13 residues. Germline CDR1 is SQVTM and CDR2 is ANQGSEA. After removal of 7 bases from V and 9 bases from J, the junction contained 12 bases not matched to a gene. The CDR3 is CSALQGQKREQFF. In DNA, the CDR3 is TGCAGCGCGCTGCAGGGACAGAAGCGTGAGCAGTTCTTC.

The chain uses TRBV2 and TRBJ1-2; D gene ambiguous. Germline CDR1 is SNHLY and CDR2 is FYNNEI. With 0 bases removed from V and 5 bases from J, the gap between germline ends came to 19 bases. This CDR3 is 17 amino acids long. This chain's CDR3 is CASSEAGGLVYYYGYTF. The CDR3 DNA is TGTGCCAGCAGTGAAGCTGGAGGGCTCGTCTACTATTATGGCTACACCTTC.

The chain recombines TRBV6-1 with TRBJ2-1; 9 positions agree with TRBD1. The CDR3 has 16 residues. Unmatched junction bases numbered 7, after V lost 4 bases and J lost 3 bases. Germline assignment: CDR1 MNHNS and CDR2 SASEGT. The DNA for the CDR3 is TGTGCCAGCAGTGGAATGGGGACAGGGTACTACAATGAGCAGTTCTTC. It specifies CASSGMGTGYYNEQFF.

This rearrangement joins TRBV7-9 to TRBJ2-1, with 13 nucleotides matching TRBD2. J gave up 5 bases and V 5 bases, and 6 bases lay outside the gene matches. CDR3 length: 16 residues. The germline V gene has CDR1 SEHNR and CDR2 FQNEAQ (reference sequence). The CDR3 sequence is CASSDRGLAGDNEQFF. CDR3 DNA sequence: TGTGCCAGCAGCGACAGAGGACTAGCGGGAGACAATGAGCAGTTCTTC.

The chain links TRBV5-1 to TRBJ2-1, with 8 bases aligning to TRBD1. The CDR3 is made up of 18 amino acids. Germline V gene data show CDR1 as SGHRS and CDR2 as YFSETQ. V gave up 4 bases and J gave up 0 bases; unmatched junction bases: 12. The chain's CDR3 is CASSGAGTGLISYNEQFF. CDR3 sequence (DNA): TGCGCCAGCAGCGGGGCGGGGACAGGTCTAATCTCCTACAATGAGCAGTTCTTC.

The table lists this clone with a few counts. The gene calls are TRBV4-3 and TRBJ2-7; D is unclear. The ends were cut back, 1 base at V and 4 bases at J, with 8 bases in the middle. The CDR3 has 13 residues. CDR1 LGHNA and CDR2 YSLEER come from the germline V gene. The CDR3 sequence is CASSQGGNYEQYF. As DNA, the CDR3 is TGCGCCAGCAGCCAAGGAGGCAATTACGAGCAGTACTTC.